Detailed here is one T cell receptor (beta chain). At least ten counts were recorded for this clonotype. Its antigen target is currently unknown. Per-base quality was not reported, and no clone a single base away is much larger than it. In the ophthalmopathy patients, disease was moderately to severely active, with a Clinical Activity Score of 3 or more, a NOSPECS grade of 4 or more, and a duration of less than 3 months. Any patient with an uncontrolled infection, another autoimmune disease, pregnancy or lactation was excluded. Clinical symptoms, serum thyroxine and TRAb, thyroid ultrasound, and orbital computed tomography formed the basis for the diagnoses. PBMCs were separated from approximately 10 ml of fresh peripheral blood using Ficoll-Paque density gradient centrifugation. Trizol reagent was used to extract total RNA, and RNA quality was then checked on an Agilent 2100 Bioanalyzer. The CDR3 starts with the cysteine, ends with the phenylalanine, and has 15 residues. The DNA shown is the 45-base CDR3, in frame from base 1. The germline V gene provides CDR1 MNHNS and CDR2 SASEGT. Clipping removes 1 base from V and 7 bases from J, with 6 as the unmatched junction base count.

This sample was taken from a study of T cells in Graves' hyperthyroidism and ophthalmopathy (dated by TCRdb to about 2019). Regarding the study in general: Peripheral blood was collected at initial diagnosis, before any treatment. Once sampling was done, hyperthyroidism patients were given methimazole at a starting dose of 30 mg daily, whereas ophthalmopathy patients were given high-dose intravenous methylprednisolone. The study also compared thyroid tissue and blood T-cell repertoires from about six Graves' hyperthyroidism patients. The paper reports TCR Vbeta CDR3 sequencing of about 140 peripheral blood samples: approximately 41 ophthalmopathy, about 75 hyperthyroidism and around 17 progressor patients. To identify TCR V-J signatures that set the groups apart, the researchers used a discovery cohort of 100 patients, made up of roughly 45 with Graves' ophthalmopathy and some 60 with stable Graves' hyperthyroidism. Whether ophthalmopathy could be predicted prospectively was tested in an independent validation cohort made up of under 20 hyperthyroidism patients plus 17 patients who later progressed to ophthalmopathy. The roughly 94 discovery patients were randomly divided into training and test sets at a 7:3 ratio. Findings and caveats that apply to the study as a whole: In validation, the model predicted progression to ophthalmopathy with approximately 71% sensitivity and about 73% specificity, a median of around six months before onset. Ophthalmopathy was separated from stable hyperthyroidism by a 13 V-J signature model, with over 85% sensitivity and approximately 81% specificity obtained in cross-validation and 80%/75% obtained in testing. Sample size was not statistically predetermined, and investigators were not blinded to group allocation. Most expanded thyroid clonotypes (frequency above 0.001) were also found in blood, which suggests that blood repertoires may mirror thyroid immune responses.

Amplification of TCR beta CDR3 regions was carried out from RNA transcripts. The TCR CDR3 was subjected to a first round of RT-PCR using the HTBI primer set and the Qiagen OneStep RT-PCR kit. Libraries were constructed in a second round of multiplex PCR, after which size selection and purification were carried out. The libraries were sequenced on an Illumina HiSeq2000 using paired-end 100 bp reads. In the authors' own workflow: Raw data were processed with SOAPnuke, discarding reads with adapters, uncalled bases, mean Phred below 15, or no exact constant-primer or identifier match. High-quality paired reads were merged with COPE v1.2.5, and unique nucleotide sequences were defined as clonotypes. MiTCR v1.1 was used to align the clonotypes against IMGT TRBV, TRBD and TRBJ reference segments. The analysis included only V-J combinations with a frequency above 0.0001, which together covered more than 98% of the repertoires. The TCS score was defined as the ratio of F50 (clonal expansion) to E x V (chaos), calculated using BLOSUM62-based TCRdist between CDR3 peptides within each V-J. Welch's t-statistics and random forest reduced some 510 V-J features to around 14, which were used in a naive Bayes classifier (R e1071). The Morisita-Horn index was used to measure how similar the thyroid and blood repertoires were. The raw public data were reprocessed by TCRdb itself: fastp quality trimming at Q25, MiXCR clonotype calling, in-frame beta chains only. Each CDR3 protein gets just one entry, which takes the most common genes and DNA from the rows behind it. These V and J calls derive from TCRdb rather than the authors' analysis. This sample gives 600,000 to 700,000 distinct CDR3 sequences in total; approximately 14% of them show up just once. The ten largest account for roughly 4.5% of the sample.

Input material: blood. The chain is made from TRBV6-1 and TRBJ1-5; TRBD1 matches 8 bases in the middle. The sequence was collected from a woman aged 40 to 55 with Graves' ophthalmopathy. The DNA reads as follows: TGTGCCAGCAGTGAAGGGACAGGGTCTTACCAGCCCCAGCATTTT. The resulting protein is CASSEGTGSYQPQHF.